The next 30 T cell receptor beta chains were all read from a single sample in a study of T cell responses to AZD1222 COVID-19 vaccine. Repertoires were generated with immunoSEQ multiplex PCR, while TCRdb's copy carries only in-frame clones and drops some. The repertoire includes 85,000 to 130,000 clones, about 89% of them detected once, and around 19% sits in the top ten. The source material was peripheral blood, sampled on day 0 of AZD1222 vaccination. Receptors were obtained from an adult in good health.

V is TRBV25-1 and J is TRBJ2-5; D gene uncertain. V was pared by 1 base and J by 5 bases, with 5 bases between. Germline loops: CDR1 MGHDK, CDR2 SYGVNS. The CDR3 has 12 amino acids. In DNA form, the CDR3 reads TGTGCCAGCAGTGAATCCCTGGAGACCCAGTACTTC. Its protein is CASSESLETQYF.

Written as DNA, the CDR3 is TGTGCCAGCAGTGCACAGATCTATGGCTACACCTTC. Protein: CASSAQIYGYTF. This chain joins TRBV19 and TRBJ1-2; D is uncertain. V gave up 9 bases and J gave up 4 bases, with 12 bases separating them. CDR1 and CDR2 from the germline V gene are LNHDA and SQIVND (reference sequence). The CDR3 covers 12 residues.

V is TRBV11-2 and J is TRBJ1-5; D is ambiguous. Germline V gene lookup returns CDR1 SGHAT and CDR2 FQNNGV. Trimming cost V 3 bases and J 1 base, with 10 bases left between them. The CDR3 runs to 15 residues. The CDR3 region is CASSLEGLSNQPQHF. CDR3 DNA: TGTGCCAGCAGCTTGGAGGGATTAAGCAATCAGCCCCAGCATTTT.

The chain employs TRBV29-1 and TRBJ2-7; possible D gene TRBD1, 5 bases. V gave up 5 bases and J gave up 2 bases, with 16 bases separating them. Germline assignment: CDR1 SQVTM and CDR2 ANQGSEA. There are 14 residues in the CDR3. CDR3 DNA: TGCAGCGTTCGGCAGGGTCTAGTAGCCTACGAGCAGTACTTC. Encoded protein: CSVRQGLVAYEQYF.

The chain employs TRBV10-3 and TRBJ2-7, with 7 positions matching TRBD1. Germline loops: CDR1 ENHRY, CDR2 SYGVKD. V lost 8 bases and J lost 2; bases outside the gene matches: 9. CDR3 length: 14 residues. The DNA of the CDR3 is TGTGCCATCCGGGACAGCGACCGCCCCTACGAGCAGTACTTC. Protein product: CAIRDSDRPYEQYF.

The chain employs TRBV6-5 and TRBJ1-2, with D possibly TRBD1 on 6 matching bases. With 4 bases removed from V and 2 bases from J, the gap between germline ends came to 11 bases. Per germline, CDR1 MNHEY and CDR2 SVGAGI. This CDR3 contains 14 residues. CDR3 sequence: CASSSTGQNYGYTF. In nucleotides, the CDR3 is TGTGCCAGCAGTTCCACCGGACAGAACTATGGCTACACCTTC.

V gene TRBV6-2 or TRBV6-3 combines with J gene TRBJ1-3; TRBD1 aligns across 11 bases. V trimming: 4 bases; J trimming: 4 bases; junction bases outside the gene matches: 9. This CDR3 is 17 amino acids long. The germline gives CDR1 MNHEY, CDR2 SVGEGT. The CDR3 region has the DNA TGTGCCAGCAGTTCCCCGAGGGGACAGGGGGAAGGAAACACCATATATTTT. Its protein product is CASSSPRGQGEGNTIYF.

The chain uses TRBV6-2 or TRBV6-3 and TRBJ1-4, with D hard to call. The CDR3 spans 15 residues. The germline CDR1 and CDR2 sequences are MNHEY and SVGEGT. Trimming pared 3 bases from V and 8 bases from J, leaving 16 bases between. Written as DNA, the CDR3 is TGTGCCAGCAGTTATTACGACACCACCGAGGAAAAACTGTTTTTT. This encodes CASSYYDTTEEKLFF.

The chain combines TRBV6-4 with TRBJ2-7, with TRBD1 matching over 7 bases. The germline gives CDR1 MRHNA, CDR2 SNTAGT. The CDR3 is 14 amino acids. The trim removed 3 bases at V and 5 bases at J, leaving 7 bases unmatched. CDR3 residues: CASSEIRQGHEQYF. For the CDR3, the DNA is TGTGCCAGCAGTGAGATACGACAGGGCCACGAGCAGTACTTC.

The V gene is TRBV15, the J gene TRBJ1-2, with no clear D. Trimming took off 0 bases at V and 1 base at J, with 3 bases between the two ends. This CDR3 spans 13 amino acids. Per the germline V gene, CDR1 is LNHNV and CDR2 is YYDKDF (reference sequence). CDR3 residues: CATSRDSNYGYTF. The CDR3, as DNA: TGTGCCACCAGCAGAGACAGTAACTATGGCTACACCTTC.

This chain links TRBV1 with TRBJ1-1. TRBV1 is noted as a pseudogene. This CDR3 contains 13 residues. CDR3 bases: TGCACCAGCTCCCCAGACGAGGGCTCTGAAGCTTTCTTT. It yields the protein CTSSPDEGSEAFF.

This clone has just a few counts. The chain has TRBV9 and TRBJ2-1; perhaps TRBD1 as D (6 bases). This CDR3 has 16 residues. Looked up from germline, CDR1 is SGDLS and CDR2 is YYNGEE. Trimming took 0 bases from V and 7 from J, leaving 17 bases between them. The CDR3 bases are TGTGCCAGCAGCGTAGATTTAGTGGGGGCGAGTAATGAGCAGTTCTTC. Translating gives CASSVDLVGASNEQFF.

The chain joins TRBV6-5 to TRBJ1-4; no clear D gene. CDR1 is MNHEY and CDR2 is SVGAGI in the germline V gene. The CDR3 contains 12 residues. V lost 4 bases and J 8 bases, leaving 8 bases between the germline ends. This CDR3 reads CASSSVGEKLFF. CDR3 DNA: TGTGCCAGCAGTTCGGTTGGAGAAAAACTGTTTTTT.

The V call is TRBV25-1, the J call TRBJ1-1; D uncertain. Trimming shortened V by 1 base and J by 9 bases, and 12 bases separated the two germline ends. Germline V gene sequence: CDR1 MGHDK, CDR2 SYGVNS. The CDR3 totals 13 residues. The CDR3 DNA reads as TGTGCCAGCAGTGAATTAACATTCGAAAAAGCTTTCTTT. It yields the protein CASSELTFEKAFF.

The chain combines TRBV10-1 with TRBJ1-4; D is unclear. CDR1 is WNHNN, CDR2 SYGVQD, per germline (reference sequence). The CDR3 spans 11 residues. Trimming took 7 bases from V and 8 from J, leaving 8 bases between them. The CDR3 loop is CASTEYEKLFF. The CDR3 nucleotides read TGCGCCAGCACCGAGTACGAAAAACTGTTTTTT.

The V and J genes are TRBV7-3 and TRBJ2-3; possibly TRBD2 for D (6 bases). V was pared by 4 bases and J by 4 bases, with 15 bases between. Germline V lookup: CDR1 SGHTA, CDR2 FQGTGA. The CDR3 has 15 residues. The chain's CDR3 is CASSSSGGRSDTQYF. The CDR3 nucleotides read TGTGCCAGCAGCTCAAGTGGGGGGAGGTCAGATACGCAGTATTTT.

The genes are TRBV7-9 and TRBJ1-2; TRBD1 matches 9 bases. V shed 2 bases, J shed 10 bases, and the junction held 11 bases outside the gene matches. The CDR3 has 15 amino acids. Germline CDR1 is SEHNR and CDR2 is FQNEAQ (reference sequence). CDR3: CASSLLDRGGLHYTF. The CDR3 DNA sequence: TGTGCCAGCAGCTTATTGGACAGGGGAGGGCTTCACTACACCTTC.

On this clone itself: This CDR3 is also generated by other DNA sequences in the sample. The chain employs TRBV15 and TRBJ1-1; D not resolved. The CDR3 totals 13 residues. The V end was cut by 0 bases, the J end by 4 bases, with 6 bases between. CDR1 is LNHNV, CDR2 YYDKDF, per germline (reference sequence). This chain's CDR3 is CATSRDRGTEAFF. Written as DNA, the CDR3 is TGTGCCACCAGCAGAGATCGGGGCACTGAAGCTTTCTTT.

The chain uses TRBV7-3 and TRBJ1-2; TRBD1 matches 7 bases. The CDR3 is 15 amino acids. Trimming cost V 2 bases and J 7 bases; bases outside gene matches: 10. From germline, CDR1 is SGHTA and CDR2 FQGTGA. The CDR3 DNA is TGTGCCAGCAGCTTAGTACAGGGGAATTCGGGTGGCTACACCTTC. Translating gives CASSLVQGNSGGYTF.

This chain links TRBV15 with TRBJ1-1, with D possibly matching TRBD1 (6 bases). The CDR3 has 15 residues. V lost 9 bases, J lost 1 base, and 18 bases lay in between. The germline V gene encodes CDR1 LNHNV and CDR2 YYDKDF (reference sequence). The DNA for the CDR3 is TGTGCCACTGCTATTGACGGGACACCGAACACTGAAGCTTTCTTT. Translation: CATAIDGTPNTEAFF. Based on the CDR3 plus reference TRBV15 and TRBJ1-1, the full variable domain is DAMVIQNPRYQVTQFGKPVTLSCSQTLNHNVMYWYQQKSSQAPKLLFHYYDKDFNNEADTPDNFQSRRPNTSFCFLDIRSPGLGDTAMYLCATAIDGTPNTEAFFGQGTRLTVV.

This sequence joins TRBV6-5 and TRBJ1-6; a possible D gene is TRBD1 (6 bases). CDR1 is MNHEY and CDR2 is SVGAGI in the germline V gene. V was cut by 4 bases and J by 6 bases, with 10 bases left in between. The CDR3 loop spans 14 amino acids. CDR3 in DNA: TGTGCCAGCAGTTCAGCAGGGGCTAATTCACCCCTCCACTTT. Its protein product is CASSSAGANSPLHF.

The CDR3 region has the DNA TGTGCCAGTAGTAAGGACAGGGTCTCCTACGAGCAGTACTTC. Translation gives CASSKDRVSYEQYF. V gene TRBV19 combines with J gene TRBJ2-7; 8 bases fit TRBD1. J lost 0 bases, V lost 4 bases, and 2 bases had no gene match. This CDR3 spans 14 amino acids. CDR1 is LNHDA, CDR2 SQIVND, per germline (reference sequence).

This chain joins TRBV9 and TRBJ1-4; D is possibly TRBD1 (6 bases). V was trimmed by 4 bases and J by 4 bases, leaving 11 bases between them. There are 14 residues in the CDR3. Germline values: CDR1 SGDLS, CDR2 YYNGEE. The CDR3 here is CASSTQDSNEKLFF. DNA for the CDR3: TGTGCCAGCAGCACCCAGGACAGTAATGAAAAACTGTTTTTT.

Turning to this clone: The identical CDR3 is also encoded by other nucleotide sequences in the sample. The chain links TRBV27 to TRBJ1-5, with D possibly matching TRBD1 (5 bases). The CDR3 spans 14 residues. Germline CDR1 and CDR2: MNHEY and SMNVEV (reference sequence). Between the trimmed V and J ends, which lost 3 bases and 2 bases, there was a span of 8 bases. The CDR3 sequence is CASSFTGGNQPQHF. The DNA of the CDR3 is TGTGCCAGCAGTTTCACAGGAGGCAATCAGCCCCAGCATTTT.

This sequence joins TRBV30 and TRBJ1-2; D is ambiguous. The V end was cut by 4 bases, the J end by 3 bases, with 24 bases between. CDR3 size: 17 residues. The germline CDR1 and CDR2 sequences are GTSNPN and SVGIG (reference sequence). The CDR3 nucleotides read TGTGCCTGGACCAGGCCCCCCATACCGACGGGTTACTATGGCTACACCTTC. Protein sequence: CAWTRPPIPTGYYGYTF. Combining the CDR3 with reference TRBV30 and TRBJ1-2 gives the whole variable domain SQTIHQWPATLVQPVGSPLSLECTVEGTSNPNLYWYRQAAGRGLQLLFYSVGIGQISSEVPQNLSASRPQDRQFILSSKKLLLSDSGFYLCAWTRPPIPTGYYGYTFGSGTRLTVV.

The CDR3 loop is CASKRRGADEQYF. CDR3 nucleotide sequence: TGTGCCAGCAAAAGGAGGGGGGCCGACGAGCAGTACTTC. The rearrangement joins TRBV2 to TRBJ2-7; the D call may be TRBD1 or TRBD2 (6 bases each). Germline CDR1 SNHLY, CDR2 FYNNEI. The V gene lost 7 bases and the J gene lost 5 bases, with 15 bases spanning the gap. The CDR3 is 13 amino acids.

The gene calls are TRBV4-1 and TRBJ1-2, with D uncertain. V was shortened by 3 bases and J by 1 base, with 12 bases between the two germline ends. CDR3 length: 15 residues. The V gene's germline CDR1 is MGHRA and CDR2 YSYEKL. The CDR3 is CASSHTSTLNYGYTF. The CDR3, as DNA: TGCGCCAGCAGCCATACCTCCACACTTAACTATGGCTACACCTTC.

For the CDR3, the DNA is TGTGCCAGCAGCCCTTTCGGAGTCATGGGTCTCTCCTACGAGCAGTACTTC. This gives the protein CASSPFGVMGLSYEQYF. The V gene is TRBV21-1, the J gene TRBJ2-7; the DNA was not compared with TRBD2, the D call given in the table. TRBV21-1 is described as a pseudogene. CDR3 length: 17 residues.

This rearrangement joins TRBV10-3 to TRBJ1-1, with no clear D. This CDR3 contains 16 residues. Germline CDR1 is ENHRY and CDR2 is SYGVKD. Trimming cost V 6 bases and J 0 bases, with 17 bases left between them. In DNA, the CDR3 is TGTGCCATCAGACCCACCGGTGGACTCATGAACACTGAAGCTTTCTTT. Its protein is CAIRPTGGLMNTEAFF.

The chain employs TRBV5-5 and TRBJ1-6; TRBD1 is a possible D gene (6 bases). This CDR3 has 16 residues. Between the trimmed V and J ends, which lost 4 bases and 5 bases, there was a span of 16 bases. Germline assignment: CDR1 SGHKS and CDR2 YYEKEE (reference sequence). The CDR3 spells CASSAVIGGNNSPLHF. CDR3 in DNA: TGTGCCAGCAGCGCCGTTATAGGGGGGAATAATTCACCCCTCCACTTT.